This T cell receptor (beta chain) was profiled in a study of T cell responses to AZD1222 COVID-19 vaccine. Broader study findings: Most donors were white British and more were female, and clonal diversity was possibly underestimated. Close to half of all spike-specific TCRs reportedly target regions of the variants that are unmutated. The study sampled repertoires only after the peak T cell response.

This clone has only a few counts. What it binds is not known. The V and J ends lost 4 bases and 6 bases respectively, with 13 bases between them. This CDR3 region has 13 residues. Sequenced by immunoSEQ multiplex PCR; TCRdb stores in-frame clones only, minus some. The data hold about 120,000 clones, with about 86% observed a single time. The sequence was collected from an adult who received the AZD1222 COVID-19 vaccine. The material was peripheral blood, obtained 28 days after the second AZD1222 dose. The genes are TRBV12-3 or TRBV12-4 and TRBJ2-7; TRBD1 or TRBD2 may be the D gene (5 bases each). The CDR3 DNA is TGTGCCAGCAGTTCGGGCTCAGGGACCGAGCAGTACTTC. Protein sequence: CASSSGSGTEQYF.